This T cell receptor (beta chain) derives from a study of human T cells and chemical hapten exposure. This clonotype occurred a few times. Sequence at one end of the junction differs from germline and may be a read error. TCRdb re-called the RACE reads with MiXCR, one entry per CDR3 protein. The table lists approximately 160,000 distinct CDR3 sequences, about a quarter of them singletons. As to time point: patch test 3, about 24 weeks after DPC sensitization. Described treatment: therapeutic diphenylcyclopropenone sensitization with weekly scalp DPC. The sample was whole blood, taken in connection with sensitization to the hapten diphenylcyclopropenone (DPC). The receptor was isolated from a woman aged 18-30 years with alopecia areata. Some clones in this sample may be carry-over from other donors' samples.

The CDR3 DNA is TGCAGTGCCCCGGGTACTAGCCAAAAGACCCAGTACTTC. Its protein product is CSAPGTSQKTQYF. V is TRBV20-1 and J is TRBJ2-5, with a possible D match to TRBD2 (6 bases). The germline V gene encodes CDR1 DFQATT and CDR2 SNEGSKA (reference sequence). The CDR3 length is 13 residues.